The sequence of this T cell receptor beta chain was determined in a study of OX40 agonist ivuxolimab in advanced cancers. In regard to this clone: Its specificity is unknown.

Clones were read by immunoSEQ multiplex PCR, and TCRdb kept only the in-frame ones, dropping some. Among 95,000 to 110,000 clones listed, around 93% were seen once. Study outcomes and limitations: Normalized T-cell clonal expansion was also low in some nonresponders. Mean expanded clone counts were higher in CD8+ than CD4+ T cells.

The investigators sampled blood at baseline, at cycle 4 day 1, and at cycle 7 day 1. The origin of this receptor is an adult with an advanced solid tumor such as melanoma, head and neck, liver or kidney cancer. The sample in question was CD4+ or CD8+ T cells sorted from blood, obtained in a trial of the OX40 agonist ivuxolimab.

This CDR3 reads CASSGQGYEQYF. DNA for the CDR3: TGTGCCAGCAGTGGACAGGGGTACGAGCAGTACTTC. The genes are TRBV28 and TRBJ2-7, with TRBD1 matching over 9 bases. With V trimmed by 5 bases and J by 4 bases, 0 bases remained unmatched. The CDR3 has 12 residues. Germline values: CDR1 MDHEN, CDR2 SYDVKM.